This TCR beta chain originates from a study of T cell responses to AZD1222 COVID-19 vaccine. Repertoires were generated with immunoSEQ multiplex PCR, while TCRdb's copy carries only in-frame clones and drops some. Among 60,000 to 65,000 clones, 84% were seen once, and the ten largest hold under 8%. The CDR3 is 14 residues long. With 4 bases clipped from V and 1 base from J, the junction kept 4 bases outside the gene matches. Germline CDR1 is LNHNV and CDR2 is YYDKDF (reference sequence). With regard to this clone: The antigen is undetermined.

General study results and limits: No repertoire was sampled before or during the peak T cell response, only after it. A mostly white British donor set with more females was recruited, and clonal diversity was possibly underestimated.

This chain joins TRBV15 and TRBJ2-7, with 7 nucleotides matching TRBD2. The clonotype originates from an adult in good health. This specimen was peripheral blood, taken on day 0 of AZD1222 vaccination. The CDR3 coding sequence is TGTGCCACCAGCATGGGAGGGGATTCCTACGAGCAGTACTTC. This translates into CATSMGGDSYEQYF.